This entry lists 3 T cell receptor beta chains sequenced from one sample in a study of blood T cell repertoires in COVID-19. Repertoires were generated with immunoSEQ multiplex PCR, while TCRdb's copy carries only in-frame clones and drops some. The table shows 150,000 to 200,000 clones, with approximately 80% occurring only once. Sequencing was carried out using PBMCs or T cells enriched from blood (not recorded which). The origin of the receptors is a man over 45 who had recovered from COVID-19.

The CDR3 DNA reads as TGTGCCAGCAGCCAAGATCTGGCGGGAGCCTACTACGAGCAGTACTTC. As protein: CASSQDLAGAYYEQYF. The V gene is TRBV14, the J gene TRBJ2-7, with 7 bases matching TRBD2. This CDR3 comprises 16 residues. From germline, CDR1 is SGHDN and CDR2 FVKESK. V was pared by 0 bases and J by 3 bases, with 8 bases of the junction left unmatched.

Points on this clone: At one of its ends the junction is not consistent with the germline gene, which may arise from a read error. The chain couples TRBV6-4 to TRBJ2-1, with TRBD2 as a possible D gene (6 bases). There are 13 residues in the CDR3. CDR1 is MRHNA and CDR2 is SNTAGT in the germline V gene. This CDR3 reads CASSRDSNNEQFF. CDR3 DNA: TGTGCCAGCAGCCGGGACTCCAACAATGAGCAGTTCTTC.

This clone was seen more than once but under ten times. This chain links TRBV7-3 with TRBJ1-1, with D maybe TRBD1 (5 bases). In germline, CDR1 is SGHTA, CDR2 FQGTGA. CDR3 length: 14 amino acids. Trimming cost V 5 bases and J 4 bases, with 14 bases left between them. CDR3 in amino acids: CASSLRGRSTEAFF. The CDR3 DNA reads as TGTGCCAGCAGCCTCCGGGGGAGGAGCACTGAAGCTTTCTTT.